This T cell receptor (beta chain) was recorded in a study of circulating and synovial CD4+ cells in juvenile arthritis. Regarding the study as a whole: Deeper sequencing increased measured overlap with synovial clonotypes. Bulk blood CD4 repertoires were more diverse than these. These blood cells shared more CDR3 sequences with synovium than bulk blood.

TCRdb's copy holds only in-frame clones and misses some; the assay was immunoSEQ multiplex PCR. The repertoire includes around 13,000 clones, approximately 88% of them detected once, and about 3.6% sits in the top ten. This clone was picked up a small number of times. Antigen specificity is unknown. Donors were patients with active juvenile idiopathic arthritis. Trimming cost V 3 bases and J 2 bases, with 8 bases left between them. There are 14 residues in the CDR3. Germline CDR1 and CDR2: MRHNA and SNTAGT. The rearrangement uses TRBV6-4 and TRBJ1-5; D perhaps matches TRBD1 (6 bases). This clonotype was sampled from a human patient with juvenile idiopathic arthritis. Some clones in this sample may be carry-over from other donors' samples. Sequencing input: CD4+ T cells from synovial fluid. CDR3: CASSEAGGNQPQHF. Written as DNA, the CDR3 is TGTGCCAGCAGTGAGGCAGGGGGCAATCAGCCCCAGCATTTT.